This T cell receptor (beta chain) was captured by sequencing in a study of T-cell reconstitution after alpha-beta-depleted transplantation in children. The TCRbeta library incorporated unique molecular identifiers. TCRdb redid the calling of the PCR reads with MiXCR, one entry per CDR3 protein. Of about 420,000 distinct CDR3 sequences listed, 11% are singletons. From germline, CDR1 is MNHEY and CDR2 SVGAGI. This CDR3 contains 16 residues. A remark on this clonotype: The junction shows a germline mismatch at one end, possibly a read error.

This clonotype was sampled from a human donor who donated a stem cell graft to a child with acute myeloid leukemia. The gene calls are TRBV6-5 and TRBJ2-5, with 11 bases aligning to TRBD1. Sequenced material: PBMCs from the stem cell graft donor, taken from the stem cell graft. The CDR3 is CVSSYSTGTGGETQYF. The CDR3 DNA reads TGTGTCAGCAGTTACTCGACGGGGACAGGGGGAGAGACCCAGTACTTC.